This entry lists 8 T cell receptor beta chains sequenced from one sample in a study of control samples from healthy donors and cancer patients. Repertoires were generated with immunoSEQ multiplex PCR, while TCRdb's copy carries only in-frame clones and drops some. The sample includes roughly 150,000 clones, nearly 95% of them seen just once. The sequenced sample consisted of blood. These TCRs come from a man in his fifties in good health.

The chain recombines TRBV4-2 with TRBJ1-1, with D hard to call. The germline CDR1 and CDR2 sequences are LGHNA and YNFKEQ. This CDR3 is 14 amino acids long. Trimming removed 4 bases from V and 2 bases from J, with 11 bases in between. The CDR3 reads CASSPERGNTEAFF. The CDR3 DNA is TGTGCCAGCAGCCCGGAGCGAGGAAACACTGAAGCTTTCTTT.

The CDR3 nucleotides read TGTGCCAGCAGCTTAGGTCTTTTAGAGGCCAACGAGCAGTACTTC. Its translation: CASSLGLLEANEQYF. The chain joins TRBV13 to TRBJ2-7; D call uncertain. V lost 0 bases to trimming and J lost 5 bases, with 14 bases between them. The V gene's germline CDR1 is PRHDT and CDR2 FYEKMQ (reference sequence). This CDR3 has 15 residues.

The J gene is TRBJ2-3, the V gene TRBV28; 10 positions match TRBD2. The CDR3 is 17 residues long. The germline CDR1 and CDR2 sequences are MDHEN and SYDVKM. Germline trimming cut 5 bases from V and 1 base from J; bases unmatched to any gene: 9. The DNA of the CDR3 is TGTGCCAGCAGTCCCCCGGGACTAGCGAGACGCACAGATACGCAGTATTTT. Translation gives CASSPPGLARRTDTQYF.

Details on this clone: The junction departs from germline at one end; a sequencing error may be responsible. CDR3 sequence: CASSVEPGNTIYF. As DNA, the CDR3 is TGTGCCAGTAGTGTAGAACCTGGAAACACCATATATTTT. This rearrangement joins TRBV19 to TRBJ1-3; the D is unclear. The germline CDR1 and CDR2 sequences are LNHDA and SQIVND (reference sequence). CDR3 length equals 13 residues.

The chain joins TRBV6-5 to TRBJ1-5, with TRBD1 as a possible D gene (5 bases). Germline lookup yields CDR1 MNHEY and CDR2 SVGAGI. This CDR3 comprises 15 residues. V was cut by 6 bases and J by 7 bases, with 19 bases left in between. The CDR3, as DNA: TGTGCCAGCAGCTTATCCGGGGCCGTGAACCAGCCCCAGCATTTT. Translation gives CASSLSGAVNQPQHF.

A single count supports this clone. V usage is TRBV10-2 and J usage is TRBJ1-6, with D perhaps matching TRBD1 (6 bases). The length of the CDR3 is 14 residues. V shed 6 bases and J shed 8 bases, with 14 bases lying between them. The germline V gene encodes CDR1 WSHSY and CDR2 SAAADI. The CDR3 DNA sequence: TGCGCCAGCAGGCCTCAGGGGCTAGATTCACCCCTCCACTTT. This sequence encodes CASRPQGLDSPLHF.

V is TRBV11-2 and J is TRBJ2-3; D may be TRBD2 (5 bases). V shed 2 bases and J shed 14 bases, with 11 bases lying between them. The CDR3 spans 11 residues. CDR1 and CDR2 (germline): SGHAT, FQNNGV. The chain's CDR3 is CASSLQDFAYF. The DNA of the CDR3 is TGTGCCAGCAGCTTACAGGACTTTGCGTATTTT.

This clone was detected once. The chain couples TRBV5-1 to TRBJ1-1; D is perhaps TRBD1 (5 bases). This CDR3 region has 15 residues. V was cut by 4 bases and J by 4 bases, with 17 bases left in between. CDR1 and CDR2 from the germline V gene are SGHRS and YFSETQ. CDR3 DNA: TGCGCCAGCAGCCCGGGACTGGGGTTAGGCACTGAAGCTTTCTTT. Translation gives CASSPGLGLGTEAFF.